This TCR beta chain was recovered during a study of human T cells and chemical hapten exposure. The overall study: 2% DPC applied to an approximately 2 cm by approximately 2 cm arm area sensitized donors.

Time point noted: pre-sensitization, week 0. The sample's treatment: therapeutic diphenylcyclopropenone sensitization with weekly scalp DPC. TCRdb fed the RACE reads into MiXCR, producing one record per CDR3 protein. The sample contains 80,000 to 100,000 distinct CDR3 sequences, about a tenth of which appear only once. Study-wide results and caveats: There was alopecia in the donors, so their immune response may differ from that of healthy people. The number of TCRs over 1 in 1000 frequency stayed unchanged after DPC.

The CDR3 totals 15 residues. Germline loops: CDR1 KGHSH, CDR2 LQKENI. V was pared by 0 bases and J by 2 bases, with 9 bases between. This clonotype was counted a few times. Antigen: not known. This clonotype was sampled from an older woman with alopecia areata. Some clones in this sample may be carry-over from other donors' samples. This chain uses TRBV18 with TRBJ2-3; D uncertain. This material consisted of whole blood, taken in connection with sensitization to the hapten diphenylcyclopropenone (DPC). The CDR3 region has the DNA TGTGCCAGCTCACCACCGAAAAGGAACACAGATACGCAGTATTTT. Protein sequence: CASSPPKRNTDTQYF. The full variable domain, rest sourced from reference TRBV18 and TRBJ2-3, is NAGVMQNPRHLVRRRGQEARLRCSPMKGHSHVYWYRQLPEEGLKFMVYLQKENIIDESGMPKERFSAEFPKEGPSILRIQQVVRGDSAAYFCASSPPKRNTDTQYFGPGTRLTVL.